This entry describes one T cell receptor (beta chain). This entry comes from a study of blood T cell repertoires in COVID-19. About the research overall: PBMCs, B-cell-depleted T cells, or T cells were the source of the cDNA or gDNA that made up the material.

The germline V gene has CDR1 ENHRY and CDR2 SYGVKD. The CDR3 has 13 amino acids. V was shortened by 6 bases and J by 0 bases, with 8 bases between the two germline ends. The protocol was immunoSEQ multiplex PCR, while the TCRdb copy is restricted to in-frame clones and leaves out a portion. The sample lists around 170,000 clones; less than 90% were seen once. Sequenced: PBMCs or T cells enriched from blood (not recorded which). The chain employs TRBV10-3 and TRBJ1-1; D unresolved. The clonotype was recovered from a woman between 50 and 59 years old who had recovered from COVID-19. CDR3 DNA: TGTGCCATCAGCCTTTCTTTGAACACTGAAGCTTTCTTT. Amino acid sequence: CAISLSLNTEAFF.